This TCR beta chain was retrieved from a study of CD8+ T cells in alopecia areata. TCR sequencing used cDNA made by reverse transcription of extracted RNA. Data came from immunoSEQ multiplex PCR; TCRdb stores just in-frame clones and leaves some out. The sample carries about 64,000 clones, about 45% recorded once. Trimming at V came to 3 bases and at J to 4 bases, leaving 6 bases not matched to a gene. The CDR3 spans 15 residues. The germline V gene has CDR1 MGHRA and CDR2 YSYEKL. Treatment here: oral pan-JAK inhibitor, 5-10 mg twice daily. This chain links TRBV4-1 with TRBJ2-7; TRBD2 matches 10 bases. The source was CD8+ T cells sorted from blood, collected between weeks 36 and 40, from a patient treated with tofacitinib. This receptor was identified in a human donor with alopecia areata. The CDR3 DNA reads as TGCGCCAGCAGCCACGGGGGGACTAGCGAATACGAGCAGTACTTC. Protein sequence: CASSHGGTSEYEQYF.